A selection of T cell receptor beta chains follows, all from one sample in a study of PD-1 blockade in classical Hodgkin lymphoma. Only in-frame clones appear in the TCRdb table, and some are missing; sequencing was by immunoSEQ multiplex PCR. The sample records more than 30,000 clones, around 89% being singletons. The sample consisted of CD4+ T cells from blood. These receptors all come from a human donor with classical Hodgkin lymphoma. Each CDR3 is given without its conserved first and last residue.

>TRBV5-1|TRBJ2-3|9
ASSLTDTQY
>TRBV15|TRBJ2-1|13
ATSRDLGIYNEQF
>TRBV19|TRBJ2-3|13
ASRSSQRFTDTQY
>TRBV5-6|TRBJ2-1|13
ASSLPRGSYNEQF
>TRBV29-1|TRBJ2-5|11
SVLGTGEETQY
>TRBV5-6|TRBJ1-2|13
ASSPPTGPGYGYT
>TRBV6-5|TRBJ1-2|12
ASSYSGRAYGYT
>TRBV19|TRBJ2-3|10
ASSRSTDTQY
>TRBV28|TRBJ2-5|12
ASLESGSSETQY
>TRBV19|TRBJ2-2|16
ASSIRDREAAYTGELF
>TRBV5-1|TRBJ2-1|14
ASSLAASESRDEQF
>TRBV28|TRBJ2-1|13
ASSSSGSSYNEQF
>TRBV2|TRBJ2-3|11
ASSPGPRDTQY
>TRBV2|TRBJ2-5|11
ASVSGVQETQY
>TRBV6-5|TRBJ2-3|14
ASSWASGTSTDTQY
>TRBV7-2|TRBJ2-5|12
ASSLVPFQETQY
>TRBV7-9|TRBJ2-3|15
ASRPRGGGRATDTQY
>TRBV2|TRBJ2-1|13
ASRGTETVYNEQF